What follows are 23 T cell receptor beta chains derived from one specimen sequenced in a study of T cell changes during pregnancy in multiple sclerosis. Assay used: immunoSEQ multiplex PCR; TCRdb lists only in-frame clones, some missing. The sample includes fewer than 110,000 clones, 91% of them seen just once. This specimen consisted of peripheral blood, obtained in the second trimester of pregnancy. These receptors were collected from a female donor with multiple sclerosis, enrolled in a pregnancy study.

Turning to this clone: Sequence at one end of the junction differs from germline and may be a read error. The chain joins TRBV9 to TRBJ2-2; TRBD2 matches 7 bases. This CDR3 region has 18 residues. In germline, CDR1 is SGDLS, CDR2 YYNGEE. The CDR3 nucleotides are TGTGCCATCAGCGTAGGAGTCGGGACTACCCTAACCACCGGGGAGCTGTTTTTT. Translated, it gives CAISVGVGTTLTTGELFF.

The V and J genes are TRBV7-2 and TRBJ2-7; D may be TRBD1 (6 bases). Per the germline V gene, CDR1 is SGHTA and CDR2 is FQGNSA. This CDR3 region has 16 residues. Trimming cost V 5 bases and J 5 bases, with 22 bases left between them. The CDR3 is CASSVNPGQVRNEQYF. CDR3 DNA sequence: TGTGCCAGCAGCGTCAACCCGGGACAAGTCAGAAACGAGCAGTACTTC.

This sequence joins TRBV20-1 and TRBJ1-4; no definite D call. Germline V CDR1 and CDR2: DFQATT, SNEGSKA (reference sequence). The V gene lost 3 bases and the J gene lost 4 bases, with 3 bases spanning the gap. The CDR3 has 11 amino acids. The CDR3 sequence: CSASINEKLFF. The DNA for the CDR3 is TGCAGTGCTAGTATTAATGAAAAACTGTTTTTT.

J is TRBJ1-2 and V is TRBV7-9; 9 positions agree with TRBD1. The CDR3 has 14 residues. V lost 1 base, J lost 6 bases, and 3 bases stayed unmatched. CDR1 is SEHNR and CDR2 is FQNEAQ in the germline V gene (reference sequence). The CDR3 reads CASSLGQGEDGYTF. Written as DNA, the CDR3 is TGTGCCAGCAGCTTAGGACAGGGGGAGGATGGCTACACCTTC.

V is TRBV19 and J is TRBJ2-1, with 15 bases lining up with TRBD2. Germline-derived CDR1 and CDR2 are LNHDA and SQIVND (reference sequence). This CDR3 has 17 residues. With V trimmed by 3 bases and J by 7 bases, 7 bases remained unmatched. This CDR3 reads CASSILGLAGGVNEQFF. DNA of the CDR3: TGTGCCAGTAGTATTTTGGGACTAGCGGGAGGCGTAAATGAGCAGTTCTTC.

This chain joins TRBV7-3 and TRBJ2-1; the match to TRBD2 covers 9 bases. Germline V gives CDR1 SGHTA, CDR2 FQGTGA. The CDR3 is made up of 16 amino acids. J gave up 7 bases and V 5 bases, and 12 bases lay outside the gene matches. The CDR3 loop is CASSVGLGLARNEQFF. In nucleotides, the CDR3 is TGTGCCAGCAGCGTAGGGTTAGGACTAGCGAGAAATGAGCAGTTCTTC.

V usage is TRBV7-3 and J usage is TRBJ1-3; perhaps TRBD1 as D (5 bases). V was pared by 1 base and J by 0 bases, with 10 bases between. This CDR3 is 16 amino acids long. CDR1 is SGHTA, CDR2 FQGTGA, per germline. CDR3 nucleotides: TGTGCCAGCAGCTTAAATTACGACAGCTCTGGAAACACCATATATTTT. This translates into CASSLNYDSSGNTIYF.

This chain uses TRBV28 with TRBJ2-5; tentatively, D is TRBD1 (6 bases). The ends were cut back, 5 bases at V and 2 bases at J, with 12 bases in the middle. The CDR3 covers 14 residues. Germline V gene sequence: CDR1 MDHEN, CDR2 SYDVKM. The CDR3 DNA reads TGTGCCAGCAGTCCCGGACAGAAGCAAGAGACCCAGTACTTC. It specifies CASSPGQKQETQYF.

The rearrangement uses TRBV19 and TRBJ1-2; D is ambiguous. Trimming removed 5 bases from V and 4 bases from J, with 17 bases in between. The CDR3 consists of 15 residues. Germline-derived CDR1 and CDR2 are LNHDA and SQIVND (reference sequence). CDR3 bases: TGTGCCAGTAGTTGGGTTGCAGACGGGAGCTATGGCTACACCTTC. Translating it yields CASSWVADGSYGYTF. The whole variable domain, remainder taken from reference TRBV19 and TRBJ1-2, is DGGITQSPKYLFRKEGQNVTLSCEQNLNHDAMYWYRQDPGQGLRLIYYSQIVNDFQKGDIAEGYSVSREKKESFPLTVTSAQKNPTAFYLCASSWVADGSYGYTFGSGTRLTVV.

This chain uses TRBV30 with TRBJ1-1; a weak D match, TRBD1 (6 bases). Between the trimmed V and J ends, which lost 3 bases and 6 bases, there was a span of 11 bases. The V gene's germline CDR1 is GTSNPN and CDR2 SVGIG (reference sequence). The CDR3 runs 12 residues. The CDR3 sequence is CAWSLRGPEAFF. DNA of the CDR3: TGTGCCTGGAGCCTCAGGGGCCCTGAAGCTTTCTTT.

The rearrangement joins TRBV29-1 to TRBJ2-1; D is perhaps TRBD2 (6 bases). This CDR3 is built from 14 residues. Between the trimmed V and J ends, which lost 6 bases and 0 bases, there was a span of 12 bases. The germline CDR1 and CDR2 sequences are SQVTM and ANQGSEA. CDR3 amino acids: CSVGSGVSYNEQFF. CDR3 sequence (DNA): TGCAGCGTAGGATCGGGAGTCTCCTACAATGAGCAGTTCTTC.

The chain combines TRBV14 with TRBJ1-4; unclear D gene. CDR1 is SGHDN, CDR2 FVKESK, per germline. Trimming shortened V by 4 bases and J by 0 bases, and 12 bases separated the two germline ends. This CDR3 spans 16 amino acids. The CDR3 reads CASSRPGGTTNEKLFF. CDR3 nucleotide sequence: TGTGCCAGCAGCCGCCCAGGAGGCACAACTAATGAAAAACTGTTTTTT.

The DNA of the CDR3 is TGTGCCAGCAGCTTGTCAGGACAGGGAAAGTGGAACAATGAGCAGTTCTTC. Encoded protein: CASSLSGQGKWNNEQFF. This rearrangement joins TRBV5-6 to TRBJ2-1; 8 bases map to TRBD1. There are 17 residues in the CDR3. The germline V gene encodes CDR1 SGHDT and CDR2 YYEEEE. Trimming took 1 base from V and 5 from J; bases not matched to a gene: 11.

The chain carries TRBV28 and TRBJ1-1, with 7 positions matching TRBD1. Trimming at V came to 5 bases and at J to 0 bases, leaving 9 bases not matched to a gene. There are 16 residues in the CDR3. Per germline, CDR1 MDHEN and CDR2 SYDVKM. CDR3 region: CASSPDRARMNTEAFF. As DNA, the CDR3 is TGTGCCAGCAGTCCCGACAGGGCCCGAATGAACACTGAAGCTTTCTTT.

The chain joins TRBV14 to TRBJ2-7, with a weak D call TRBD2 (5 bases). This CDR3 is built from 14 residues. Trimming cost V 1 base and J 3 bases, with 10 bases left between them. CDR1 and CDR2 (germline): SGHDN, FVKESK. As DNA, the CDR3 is TGTGCCAGCAGCCAAGGGTGGGGAGTCTACGAGCAGTACTTC. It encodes CASSQGWGVYEQYF.

CDR3 protein: CATSRALAAYNEQFF. The CDR3 DNA is TGTGCCACCAGCAGAGCACTAGCGGCCTACAATGAGCAGTTCTTC. The chain joins TRBV15 to TRBJ2-1; 8 bases are shared with TRBD2. With 1 base clipped from V and 2 bases from J, the junction kept 1 base outside the gene matches. Germline assignment: CDR1 LNHNV and CDR2 YYDKDF (reference sequence). The CDR3 is 15 amino acids.

CDR3 in amino acids: CASSPETTSLYEQYF. The CDR3 region has the DNA TGCGCCAGCAGCCCAGAGACTACGTCCTTATACGAGCAGTACTTC. This chain uses TRBV5-1 with TRBJ2-7, with TRBD2 as a possible D gene (5 bases). CDR1 and CDR2 from the germline V gene are SGHRS and YFSETQ. V was trimmed by 4 bases and J by 4 bases, leaving 18 bases between them. There are 15 residues in the CDR3.

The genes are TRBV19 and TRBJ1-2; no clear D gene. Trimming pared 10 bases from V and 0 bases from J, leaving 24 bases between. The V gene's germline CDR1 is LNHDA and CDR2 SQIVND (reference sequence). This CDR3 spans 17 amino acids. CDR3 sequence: CATSRVETHTSNYGYTF. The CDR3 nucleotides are TGTGCCACCTCTCGGGTTGAGACGCATACTTCTAACTATGGCTACACCTTC.

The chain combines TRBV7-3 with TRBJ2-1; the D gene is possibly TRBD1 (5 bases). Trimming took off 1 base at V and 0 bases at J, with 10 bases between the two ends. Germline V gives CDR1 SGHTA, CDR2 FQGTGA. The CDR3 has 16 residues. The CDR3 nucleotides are TGTGCCAGCAGCTTAATACAGGCGTTCTCCTACAATGAGCAGTTCTTC. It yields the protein CASSLIQAFSYNEQFF.

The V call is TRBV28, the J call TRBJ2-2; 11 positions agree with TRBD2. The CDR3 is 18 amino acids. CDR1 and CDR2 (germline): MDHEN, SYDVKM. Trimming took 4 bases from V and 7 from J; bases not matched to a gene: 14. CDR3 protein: CASSWGTRLAGRFGELFF. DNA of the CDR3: TGTGCCAGCAGTTGGGGAACCCGACTAGCGGGACGTTTCGGGGAGCTGTTTTTT.

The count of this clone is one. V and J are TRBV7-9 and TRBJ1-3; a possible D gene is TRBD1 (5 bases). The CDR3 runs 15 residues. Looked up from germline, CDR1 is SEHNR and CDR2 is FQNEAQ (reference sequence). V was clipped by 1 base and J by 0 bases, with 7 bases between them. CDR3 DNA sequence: TGTGCCAGCAGCTTAGGGGGCAGCTCTGGAAACACCATATATTTT. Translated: CASSLGGSSGNTIYF.

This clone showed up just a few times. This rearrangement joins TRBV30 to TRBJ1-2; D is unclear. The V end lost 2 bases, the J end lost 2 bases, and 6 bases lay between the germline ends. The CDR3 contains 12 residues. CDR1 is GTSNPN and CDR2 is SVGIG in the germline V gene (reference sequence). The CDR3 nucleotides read TGTGCCTGGAGTTGGCGGAACTATGGCTACACCTTC. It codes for CAWSWRNYGYTF.

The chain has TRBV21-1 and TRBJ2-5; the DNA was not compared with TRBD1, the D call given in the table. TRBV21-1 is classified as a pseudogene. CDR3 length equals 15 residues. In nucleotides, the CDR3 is TGTGCCAGCAGCAAAAGGTGGGGGCCCCAAGAGACCCAGTACTTC. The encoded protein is CASSKRWGPQETQYF.